Described below is a single T cell receptor beta chain sequence and its context. Antigen unknown. The data belong to a study of shared clonotypes between healthy human individuals. General study findings and limits: Estimated richness was generally greater in naive than memory subsets. Despite large depth, sorted-subset datasets appeared incompletely sequenced.

The naive CD8 subset, CD45RO-negative cells positively selected for CCR7, excluded terminally differentiated effector memory CD45RA+ cells. Recent acute infections and vaccinations were absent in the healthy HIV-negative adult donors. In the study's own analysis: There were no quality scores in the junction-only immunoSEQ sequences, so filtering differed. Clones were read by immunoSEQ multiplex PCR, and TCRdb kept only the in-frame ones, dropping some. The V and J calls and clone size come from that table; D and trimming were worked out from the DNA. The profile covers about 2,200,000 clones, with about 93% appearing a single time and 1.5% to 2% taken by the ten largest. CDR1 and CDR2 (germline): SEHNR, FQNEAQ (reference sequence). The CDR3 length is 12 residues. V lost 1 base to trimming and J lost 17 bases; unmatched junction nucleotides: 7.

The rearrangement joins TRBV7-9 to TRBJ1-4; TRBD1 matches at 7 bases. Sequencing was carried out using naive CD8+ T cells from PBMCs. This receptor was taken from a man aged 18 to 29 in good health. Some clones in this sample may be carry-over from other donors' samples. The CDR3 DNA sequence: TGTGCCAGCAGCTTAGGCGGCAGGGGGTACTTTTTT. This translates into CASSLGGRGYFF. Together with reference TRBV7-9 and TRBJ1-4, the CDR3 gives the full variable domain: DTGVSQNPRHKITKRGQNVTFRCDPISEHNRLYWYRQTLGQGPEFLTYFQNEAQLEKSRLLSDRFSAERPKGSFSTLEIQRTEQGDSAMYLCASSLGGRGYFFGSGTQLSVL.